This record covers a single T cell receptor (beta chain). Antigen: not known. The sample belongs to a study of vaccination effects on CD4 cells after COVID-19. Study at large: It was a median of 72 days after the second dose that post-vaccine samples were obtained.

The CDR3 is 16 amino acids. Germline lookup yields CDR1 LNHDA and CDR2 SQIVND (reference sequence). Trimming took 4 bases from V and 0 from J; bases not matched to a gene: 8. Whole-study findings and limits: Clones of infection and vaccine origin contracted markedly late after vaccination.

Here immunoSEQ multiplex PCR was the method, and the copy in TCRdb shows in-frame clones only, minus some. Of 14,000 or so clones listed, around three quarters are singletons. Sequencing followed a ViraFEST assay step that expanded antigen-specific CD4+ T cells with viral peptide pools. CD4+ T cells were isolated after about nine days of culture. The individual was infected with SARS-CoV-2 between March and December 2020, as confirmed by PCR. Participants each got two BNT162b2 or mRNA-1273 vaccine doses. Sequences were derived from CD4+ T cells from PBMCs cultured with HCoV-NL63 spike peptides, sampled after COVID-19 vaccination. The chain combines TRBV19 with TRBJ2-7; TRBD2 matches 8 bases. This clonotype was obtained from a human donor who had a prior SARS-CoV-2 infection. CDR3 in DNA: TGTGCCAGTAGTACAAACGTAGCGGGATTCTCCTACGAGCAGTACTTC. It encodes CASSTNVAGFSYEQYF.